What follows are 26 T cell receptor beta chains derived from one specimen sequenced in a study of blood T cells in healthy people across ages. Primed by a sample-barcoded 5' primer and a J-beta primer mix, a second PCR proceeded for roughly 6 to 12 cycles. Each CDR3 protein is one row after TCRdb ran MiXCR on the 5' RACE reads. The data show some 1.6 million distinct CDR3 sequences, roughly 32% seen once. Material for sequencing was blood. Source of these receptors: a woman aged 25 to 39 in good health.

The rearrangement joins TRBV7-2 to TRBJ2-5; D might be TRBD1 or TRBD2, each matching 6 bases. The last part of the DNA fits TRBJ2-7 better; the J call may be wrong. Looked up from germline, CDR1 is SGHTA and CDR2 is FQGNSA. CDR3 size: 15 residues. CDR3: CASSLRGRRNDEQYF. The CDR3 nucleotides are TGTGCCAGCAGCTTACGGGGGCGGAGGAACGACGAGCAGTACTTC.

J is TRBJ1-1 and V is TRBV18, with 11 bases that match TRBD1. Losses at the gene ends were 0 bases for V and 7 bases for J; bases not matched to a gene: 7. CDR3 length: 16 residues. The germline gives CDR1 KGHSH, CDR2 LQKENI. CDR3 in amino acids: CASSPPRTGGLGEAFF. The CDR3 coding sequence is TGTGCCAGCTCACCACCAAGGACAGGGGGCCTGGGTGAAGCTTTCTTT.

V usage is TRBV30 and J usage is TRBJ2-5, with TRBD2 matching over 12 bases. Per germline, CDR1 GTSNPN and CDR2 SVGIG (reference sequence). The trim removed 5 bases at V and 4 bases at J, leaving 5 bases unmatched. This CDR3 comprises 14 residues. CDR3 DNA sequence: TGTGCCTGGGGGACGGGACTAGCGGGAGAGACCCAGTACTTC. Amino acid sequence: CAWGTGLAGETQYF.

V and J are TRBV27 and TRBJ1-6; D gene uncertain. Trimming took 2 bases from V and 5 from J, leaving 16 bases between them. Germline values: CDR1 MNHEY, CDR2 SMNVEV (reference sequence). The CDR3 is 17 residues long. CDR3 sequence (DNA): TGTGCCAGCAGTTTAACAAACTTCCGGGCCGATAATTCACCCCTCCACTTT. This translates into CASSLTNFRADNSPLHF.

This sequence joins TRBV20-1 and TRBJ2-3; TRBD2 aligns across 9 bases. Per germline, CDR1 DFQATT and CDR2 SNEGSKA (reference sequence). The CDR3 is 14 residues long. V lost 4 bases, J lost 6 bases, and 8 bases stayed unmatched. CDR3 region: CSAMGLAGQDTQYF. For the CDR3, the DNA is TGCAGTGCTATGGGACTAGCCGGACAGGATACGCAGTATTTT.

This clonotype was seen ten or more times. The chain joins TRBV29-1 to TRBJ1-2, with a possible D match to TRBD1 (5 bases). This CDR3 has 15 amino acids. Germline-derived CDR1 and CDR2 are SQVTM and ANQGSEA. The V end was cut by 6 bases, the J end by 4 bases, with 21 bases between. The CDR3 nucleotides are TGCAGCGTCCTCACTGGGACTTCTAAAGGCTATGGCTACACCTTC. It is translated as CSVLTGTSKGYGYTF. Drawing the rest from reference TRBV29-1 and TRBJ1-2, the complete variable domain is SAVISQKPSRDICQRGTSLTIQCQVDSQVTMMFWYRQQPGQSLTLIATANQGSEATYESGFVIDKFPISRPNLTFSTLTVSNMSPEDSSIYLCSVLTGTSKGYGYTFGSGTRLTVV.

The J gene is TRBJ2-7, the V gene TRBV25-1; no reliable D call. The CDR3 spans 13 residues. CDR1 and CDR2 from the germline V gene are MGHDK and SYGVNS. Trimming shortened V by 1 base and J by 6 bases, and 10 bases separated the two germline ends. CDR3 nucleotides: TGTGCCAGCAGTGAATGGGATCGGTGCGAGCAGTACTTC. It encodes CASSEWDRCEQYF.

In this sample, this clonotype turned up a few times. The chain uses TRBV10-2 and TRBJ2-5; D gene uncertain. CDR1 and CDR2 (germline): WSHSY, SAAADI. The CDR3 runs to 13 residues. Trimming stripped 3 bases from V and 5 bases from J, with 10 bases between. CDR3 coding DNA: TGCGCCAGCAGTGATGGGCCCTTGGAGACCCAGTACTTC. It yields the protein CASSDGPLETQYF.

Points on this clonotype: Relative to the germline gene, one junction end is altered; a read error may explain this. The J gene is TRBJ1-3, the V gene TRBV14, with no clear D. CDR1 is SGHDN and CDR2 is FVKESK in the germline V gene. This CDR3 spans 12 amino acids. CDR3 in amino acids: CASSQVGNTVYF. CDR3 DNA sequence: TGTGCCAGCAGCCAGGTCGGAAACACCGTATATTTT. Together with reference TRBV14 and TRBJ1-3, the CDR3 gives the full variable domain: EAGVTQFPSHSVIEKGQTVTLRCDPISGHDNLYWYRRVMGKEIKFLLHFVKESKQDESGMPNNRFLAERTGGTYSTLKVQPAELEDSGVYFCASSQVGNTVYFGEGSWLTVV.

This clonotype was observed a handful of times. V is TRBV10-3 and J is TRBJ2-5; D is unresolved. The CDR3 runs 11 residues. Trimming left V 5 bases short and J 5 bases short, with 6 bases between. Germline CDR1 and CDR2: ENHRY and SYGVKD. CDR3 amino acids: CAISSSETQYF. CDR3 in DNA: TGTGCCATCAGTTCTTCGGAGACCCAGTACTTC.

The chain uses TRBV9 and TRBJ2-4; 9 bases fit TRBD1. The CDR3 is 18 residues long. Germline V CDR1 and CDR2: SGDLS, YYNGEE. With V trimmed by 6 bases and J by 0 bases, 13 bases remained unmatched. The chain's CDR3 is CASTLTGGFDLAKNIQYF. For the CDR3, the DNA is TGTGCCAGCACCTTGACAGGGGGATTCGATCTAGCCAAAAACATTCAGTACTTC.

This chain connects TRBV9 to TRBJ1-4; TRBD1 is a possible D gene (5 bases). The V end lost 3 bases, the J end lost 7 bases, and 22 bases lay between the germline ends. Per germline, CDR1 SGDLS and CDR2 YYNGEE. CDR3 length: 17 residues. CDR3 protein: CASSGTSATRDTEKLFF. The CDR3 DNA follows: TGTGCCAGCAGCGGGACATCTGCTACAAGGGATACTGAAAAACTGTTTTTT.

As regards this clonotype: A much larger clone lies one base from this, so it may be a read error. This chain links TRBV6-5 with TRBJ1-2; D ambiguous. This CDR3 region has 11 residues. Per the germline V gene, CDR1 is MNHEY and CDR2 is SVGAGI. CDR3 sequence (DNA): TGTGCCGGCAGCTCCCAAGGTGGCTACACCTTC. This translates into CAGSSQGGYTF.

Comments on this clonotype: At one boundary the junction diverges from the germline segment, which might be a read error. The CDR3 region has the DNA TGTGCCGGCAGCCTATTGCGGGGGGGCATCTTTTACGAGCAGTACTTC. Translation: CAGSLLRGGIFYEQYF. This chain joins TRBV3-1 and TRBJ2-7, with 9 bases identical to TRBD2. Germline V gives CDR1 LGHDT, CDR2 YNNKEL (reference sequence). The length of the CDR3 is 16 residues.

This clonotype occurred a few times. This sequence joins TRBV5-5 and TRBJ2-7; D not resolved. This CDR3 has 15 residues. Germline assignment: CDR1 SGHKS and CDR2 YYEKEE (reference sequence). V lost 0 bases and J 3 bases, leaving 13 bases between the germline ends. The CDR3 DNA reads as TGTGCCAGCAGCTTGGAAGCTGGGGTCTACTACGAGCAGTACTTC. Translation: CASSLEAGVYYEQYF.

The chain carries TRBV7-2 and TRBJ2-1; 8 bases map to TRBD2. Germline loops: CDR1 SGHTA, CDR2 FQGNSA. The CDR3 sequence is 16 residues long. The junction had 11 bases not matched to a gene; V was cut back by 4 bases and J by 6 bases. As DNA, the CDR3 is TGTGCCAGCAGCTCCCCGGGGAGCGGGGGTCGCAATGAGCAGTTCTTC. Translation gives CASSSPGSGGRNEQFF.

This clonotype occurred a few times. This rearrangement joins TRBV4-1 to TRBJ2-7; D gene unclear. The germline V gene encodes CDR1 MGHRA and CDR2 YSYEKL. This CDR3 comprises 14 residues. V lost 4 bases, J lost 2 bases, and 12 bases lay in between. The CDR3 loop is CASSRYTGTYEQYF. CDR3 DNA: TGCGCCAGCAGCCGATATACGGGTACCTACGAGCAGTACTTC.

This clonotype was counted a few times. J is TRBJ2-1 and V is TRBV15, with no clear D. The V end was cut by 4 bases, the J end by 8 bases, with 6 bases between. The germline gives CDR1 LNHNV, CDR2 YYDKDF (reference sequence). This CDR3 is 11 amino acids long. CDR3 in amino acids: CATSKDHEQFF. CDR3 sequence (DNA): TGTGCCACCAGCAAGGACCATGAGCAGTTCTTC.

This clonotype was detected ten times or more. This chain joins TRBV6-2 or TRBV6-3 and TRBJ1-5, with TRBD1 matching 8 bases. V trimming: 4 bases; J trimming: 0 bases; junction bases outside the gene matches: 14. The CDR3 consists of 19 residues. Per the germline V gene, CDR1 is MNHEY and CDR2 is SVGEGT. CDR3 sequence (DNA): TGTGCCAGCAGTTGGGCTCGACGGACAGGGCTTAATAGCAATCAGCCCCAGCATTTT. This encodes CASSWARRTGLNSNQPQHF.

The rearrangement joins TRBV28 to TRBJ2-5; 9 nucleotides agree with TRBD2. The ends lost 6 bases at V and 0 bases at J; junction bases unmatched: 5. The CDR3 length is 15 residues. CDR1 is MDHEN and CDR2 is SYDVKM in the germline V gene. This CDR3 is CASSQREAYQETQYF. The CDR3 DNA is TGTGCCAGCAGCCAGCGGGAGGCCTACCAAGAGACCCAGTACTTC.

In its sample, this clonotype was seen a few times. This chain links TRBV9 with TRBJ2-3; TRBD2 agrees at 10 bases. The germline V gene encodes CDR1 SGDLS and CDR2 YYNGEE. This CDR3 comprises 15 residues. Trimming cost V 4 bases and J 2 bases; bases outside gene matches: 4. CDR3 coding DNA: TGTGCCAGCAGCCCCAGCGGGAGGGTCACAGATACGCAGTATTTT. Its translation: CASSPSGRVTDTQYF.

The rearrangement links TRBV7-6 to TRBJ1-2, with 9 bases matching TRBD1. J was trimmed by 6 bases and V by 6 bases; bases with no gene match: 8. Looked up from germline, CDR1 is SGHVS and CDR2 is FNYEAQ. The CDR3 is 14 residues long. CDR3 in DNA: TGTGCCAGCAGTTCTACGAGGACAGGGGATGGCTACACCTTC. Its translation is CASSSTRTGDGYTF.

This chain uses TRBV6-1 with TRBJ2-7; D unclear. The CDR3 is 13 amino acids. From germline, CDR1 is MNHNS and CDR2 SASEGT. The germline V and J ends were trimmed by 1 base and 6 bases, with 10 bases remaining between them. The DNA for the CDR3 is TGTGCCAGCAGTGAAGGGACCACAGCCGAGCAGTACTTC. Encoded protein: CASSEGTTAEQYF.

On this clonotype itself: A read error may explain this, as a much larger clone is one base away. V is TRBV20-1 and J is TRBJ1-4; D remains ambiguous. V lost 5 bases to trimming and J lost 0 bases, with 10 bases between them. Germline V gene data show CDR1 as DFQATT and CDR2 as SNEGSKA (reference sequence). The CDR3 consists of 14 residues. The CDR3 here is CSADREATNEKLFF. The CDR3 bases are TGCAGTGCTGATAGAGAGGCAACTAATGAAAAACTGTTTTTT.

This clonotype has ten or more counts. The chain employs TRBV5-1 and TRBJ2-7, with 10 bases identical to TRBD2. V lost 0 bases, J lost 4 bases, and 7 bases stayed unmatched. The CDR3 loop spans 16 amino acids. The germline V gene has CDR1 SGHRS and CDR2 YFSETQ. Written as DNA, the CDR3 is TGCGCCAGCAGCTTGGCTCAGGCTAGCGGGAGATACGAGCAGTACTTC. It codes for CASSLAQASGRYEQYF. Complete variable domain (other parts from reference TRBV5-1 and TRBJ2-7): KAGVTQTPRYLIKTRGQQVTLSCSPISGHRSVSWYQQTPGQGLQFLFEYFSETQRNKGNFPGRFSGRQFSNSRSEMNVSTLELGDSALYLCASSLAQASGRYEQYFGPGTRLTVT.

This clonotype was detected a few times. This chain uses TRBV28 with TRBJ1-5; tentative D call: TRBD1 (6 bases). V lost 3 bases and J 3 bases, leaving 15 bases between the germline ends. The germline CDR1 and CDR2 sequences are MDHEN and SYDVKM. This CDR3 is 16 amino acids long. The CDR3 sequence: CASSFFGRGDNQPQHF. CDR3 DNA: TGTGCCAGCAGTTTTTTCGGAAGGGGGGACAATCAGCCCCAGCATTTT.